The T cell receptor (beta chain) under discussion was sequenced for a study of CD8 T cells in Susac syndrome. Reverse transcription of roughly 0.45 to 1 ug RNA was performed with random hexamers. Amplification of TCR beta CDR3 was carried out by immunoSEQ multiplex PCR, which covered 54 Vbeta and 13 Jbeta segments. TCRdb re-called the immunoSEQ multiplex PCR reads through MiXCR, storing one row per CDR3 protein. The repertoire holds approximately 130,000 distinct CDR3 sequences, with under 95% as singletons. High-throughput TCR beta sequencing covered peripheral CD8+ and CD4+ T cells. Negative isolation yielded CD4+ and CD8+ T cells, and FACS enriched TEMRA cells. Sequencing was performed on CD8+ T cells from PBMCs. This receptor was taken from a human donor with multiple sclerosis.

DNA for the CDR3: TGCGCCAGCAGCTTAATCTCAGGGGGCTTCGCTGAAGCTTTCTTT. Its translation is CASSLISGGFAEAFF. This sequence joins TRBV5-1 and TRBJ1-1; TRBD1 aligns across 8 bases. Per germline, CDR1 SGHRS and CDR2 YFSETQ. This CDR3 is 15 amino acids long. V trimming: 2 bases; J trimming: 6 bases; junction bases outside the gene matches: 9.